This paragraph reports one T cell receptor beta chain. This clone has just one count. Its antigen specificity is not known. Nothing much larger sits one base from this clone, and base qualities are not available. The source of the sample is a study of blood T cell repertoires in COVID-19 (dated by TCRdb to 2018 to 2020). Regarding the study in general: Samples covering the acute and convalescent phases of COVID-19 were provided by collaborators in the United States, Italy and Spain. Nearly every sample came with metadata listing a de-identified subject ID, COVID-19 status, age in years and sex. The repertoires were made available in a free public database intended to serve as a resource for research on the immune response to SARS-CoV-2. The samples were drawn from two sources: the first 160 participants of the ongoing ImmuneRACE study, and over 950 subjects contributed by 6 global collaborators. The dataset comprised deeply sampled blood TCRbeta repertoires from subjects exposed to, actively infected with, or recovered from COVID-19. Where available, HLA class I and class II types were obtained from metadata supplied by the sample provider rather than from assay-based typing. The material from the prospective study consisted of cDNA or gDNA derived from T cells, B-cell-depleted T cells, or PBMCs. Points the paper makes about the study in general: How much clinical and demographic metadata was included differed by source and by participant, and the metadata was provided uncurated.

TCRbeta CDR3 regions were amplified from genomic DNA by means of the immunoSEQ Assay, a bias-controlled multiplex PCR. Per the source publication's procedure: The number of nucleated cells in each sample was estimated by amplification of reference gene primers within the assay. To quantify the absolute abundance of each unique TCRbeta CDR3 rearrangement, sequence reads were collapsed and filtered. For each sample, productive Simpson clonality was calculated as the square root of Simpson's diversity index over productive rearrangements. The immuneACCESS repertoire file appears here via TCRdb, limited to in-frame rearrangements. These files lack a portion of the clones; in checked studies, under half of the deficit traces to unresolved V genes, and the cause of the others is not known. That table is the source of V, J and clone size, and D and trimming were worked out from the DNA. Counted in this sample were about 40,000 clones; roughly 77% of them appeared once. Of the sample, around 40% falls within the top ten clones.

The collaborating institutions used their own protocols to collect whole blood in K2EDTA tubes. For TCRbeta analysis, collaborator samples were shipped as frozen whole blood, as isolated PBMCs, or as DNA extracted from either sample type. The receptor's source is an elderly man with active or convalescent COVID-19. The specimen was peripheral blood.

Read as DNA, the sequence is TGTGCCAGCAGACCCACAGGGAGCTCTGGAAACACCATATATTTT. Its coded protein is CASRPTGSSGNTIYF. The rearranged segments are TRBV2 and TRBJ1-3; the D region possibly corresponds to TRBD1 (6 bases align). The CDR3 numbers 15 residues from cysteine through phenylalanine. The kept DNA is CDR3 alone, 45 bases in frame from the first base. V lost 6 bases and J lost 0 bases; the stretch between them is 12 bases long. CDR1 and CDR2 are drawn from the germline V gene: SNHLY, FYNNEI.